This T cell receptor beta chain originates from a study of OX40 agonist ivuxolimab in advanced cancers. Trimming took 4 bases from V and 5 from J; bases not matched to a gene: 8. The CDR3 is made up of 15 amino acids. Germline V CDR1 and CDR2: MGHDK, SYGVNS. Assay used: immunoSEQ multiplex PCR; TCRdb lists only in-frame clones, some missing. The profile shows 30,000 to 45,000 clones, roughly nine tenths of them singletons. The specimen was CD4+ or CD8+ T cells sorted from blood, collected in a trial of the OX40 agonist ivuxolimab. The TCR comes from an adult with an advanced solid tumor such as melanoma, head and neck, liver or kidney cancer. V usage is TRBV25-1 and J usage is TRBJ1-5, with 7 bases that match TRBD1. CDR3 bases: TGTGCCAGCAGTGGGGGGGACAGTAGATATCAGCCCCAGCATTTT. Translation gives CASSGGDSRYQPQHF.